The present T cell receptor (beta chain) was sequenced within a study of T-cell memory formation after mild COVID-19. Worth noting for this clonotype: Its matching antigen is unknown.

TCRdb called the 5' RACE reads again in MiXCR, with one record for every CDR3 protein. The sample carries around 420,000 distinct CDR3 sequences, approximately 25% recorded once. Findings and caveats of the study: Cross-reactive memory seemingly joined, as some responding clones were found in pre-infection memory. Contracting clones from day 15 to 85 showed balanced CD4/CD8; later expanders favored CD4+.

The source is an adult woman who had mild COVID-19 (a few samples of this study predate the infection). Cell type and time point are not known. Sequenced: PBMCs or a T cell subset sorted from them (not recorded which).

CDR3 nucleotides: TGTGCCACCAGTCAGGGGAACACTGAAGCTTTCTTT. Its protein is CATSQGNTEAFF. The chain is built from TRBV24-1 and TRBJ1-1; TRBD1 might be the D (5 bases). The CDR3 consists of 12 residues. V was shortened by 6 bases and J by 1 base, with 5 bases between the two germline ends. Germline loops: CDR1 KGHDR, CDR2 SFDVKD.